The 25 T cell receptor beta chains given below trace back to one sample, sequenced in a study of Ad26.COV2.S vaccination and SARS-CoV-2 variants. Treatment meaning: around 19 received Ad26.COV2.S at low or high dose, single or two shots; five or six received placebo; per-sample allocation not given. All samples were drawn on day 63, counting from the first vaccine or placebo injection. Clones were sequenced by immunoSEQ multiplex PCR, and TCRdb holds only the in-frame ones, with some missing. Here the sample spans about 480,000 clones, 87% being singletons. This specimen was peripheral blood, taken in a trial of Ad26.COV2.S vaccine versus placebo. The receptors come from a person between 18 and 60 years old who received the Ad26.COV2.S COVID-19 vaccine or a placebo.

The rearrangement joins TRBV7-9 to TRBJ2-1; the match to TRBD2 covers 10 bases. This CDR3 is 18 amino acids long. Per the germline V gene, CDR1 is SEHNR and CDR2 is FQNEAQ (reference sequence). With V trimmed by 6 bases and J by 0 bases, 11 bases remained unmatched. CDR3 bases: TGTGCCAGCAGAGTGACTAGCGGGCTTCATAGCTCCTACAATGAGCAGTTCTTC. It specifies CASRVTSGLHSSYNEQFF.

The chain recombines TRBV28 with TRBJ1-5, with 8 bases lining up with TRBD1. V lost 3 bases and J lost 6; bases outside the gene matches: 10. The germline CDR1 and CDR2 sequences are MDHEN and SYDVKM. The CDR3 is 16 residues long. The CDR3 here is CASSFPGTGRFQPQHF. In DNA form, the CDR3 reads TGTGCCAGCAGTTTCCCCGGGACAGGACGCTTTCAGCCCCAGCATTTT. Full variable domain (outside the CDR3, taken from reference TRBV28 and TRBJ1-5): DVKVTQSSRYLVKRTGEKVFLECVQDMDHENMFWYRQDPGLGLRLIYFSYDVKMKEKGDIPEGYSVSREKKERFSLILESASTNQTSMYLCASSFPGTGRFQPQHFGDGTRLSIL.

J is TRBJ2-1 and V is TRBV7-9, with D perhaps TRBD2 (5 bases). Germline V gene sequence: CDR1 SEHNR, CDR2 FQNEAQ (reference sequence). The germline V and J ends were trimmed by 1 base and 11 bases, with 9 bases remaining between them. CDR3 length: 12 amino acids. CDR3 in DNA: TGTGCCAGCAGCTTAGAAGCGGCTAAGCAGTTCTTC. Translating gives CASSLEAAKQFF.

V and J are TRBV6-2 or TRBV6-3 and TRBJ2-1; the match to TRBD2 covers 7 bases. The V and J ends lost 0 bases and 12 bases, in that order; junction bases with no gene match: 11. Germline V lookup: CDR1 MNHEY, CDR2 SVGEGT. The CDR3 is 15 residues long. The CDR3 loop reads CASSYSTRGGSGQFF. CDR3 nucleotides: TGTGCCAGCAGTTACTCGACGCGTGGCGGGAGTGGGCAGTTCTTC.

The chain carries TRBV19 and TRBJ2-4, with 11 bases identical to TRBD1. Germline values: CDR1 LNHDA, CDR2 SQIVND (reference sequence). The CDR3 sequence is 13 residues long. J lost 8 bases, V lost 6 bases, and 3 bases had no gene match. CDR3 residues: CASRDRGLDIQYF. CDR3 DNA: TGTGCCAGTAGGGACAGGGGGCTCGACATTCAGTACTTC.

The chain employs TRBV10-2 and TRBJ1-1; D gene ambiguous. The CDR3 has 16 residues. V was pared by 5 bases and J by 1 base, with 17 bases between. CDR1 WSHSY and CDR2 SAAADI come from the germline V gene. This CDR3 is CASSHPNGVRNTEAFF. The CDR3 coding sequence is TGCGCCAGCAGTCATCCTAACGGAGTCAGGAACACTGAAGCTTTCTTT.

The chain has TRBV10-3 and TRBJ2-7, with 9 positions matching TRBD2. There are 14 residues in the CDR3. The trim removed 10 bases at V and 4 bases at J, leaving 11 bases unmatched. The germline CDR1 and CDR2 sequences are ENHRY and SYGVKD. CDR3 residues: CATATSGRRYEQYF. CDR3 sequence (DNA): TGTGCCACCGCAACTAGCGGGCGCCGGTACGAGCAGTACTTC.

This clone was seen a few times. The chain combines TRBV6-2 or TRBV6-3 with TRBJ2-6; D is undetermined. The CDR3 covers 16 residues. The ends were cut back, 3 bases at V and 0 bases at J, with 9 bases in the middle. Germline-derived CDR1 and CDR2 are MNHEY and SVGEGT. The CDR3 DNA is TGTGCCAGCAGTTATATCGCTTTCTCTGGGGCCAACGTCCTGACTTTC. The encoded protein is CASSYIAFSGANVLTF.

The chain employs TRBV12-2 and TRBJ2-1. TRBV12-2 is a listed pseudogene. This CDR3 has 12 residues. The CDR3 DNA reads TGTGCAAGTCGCTTAGCAGGGCGTGAGCAGTTCTTC. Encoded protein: CASRLAGREQFF.

The CDR3 loop reads CASSPGPPKEQFF. The CDR3 coding sequence is TGTGCCAGCAGCCCGGGGCCCCCTAAGGAGCAGTTCTTC. The V and J genes are TRBV14 and TRBJ2-1; D may match TRBD1 or TRBD2 (5 bases each). V was pared by 4 bases and J by 10 bases, with 14 bases between. CDR1 is SGHDN and CDR2 is FVKESK in the germline V gene. This CDR3 has 13 amino acids.

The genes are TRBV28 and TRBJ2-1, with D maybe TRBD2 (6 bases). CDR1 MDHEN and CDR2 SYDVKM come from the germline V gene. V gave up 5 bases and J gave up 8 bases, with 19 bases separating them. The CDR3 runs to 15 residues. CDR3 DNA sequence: TGTGCCAGCAGTCCCGGGACTCTGGGGTTGGATGAGCAGTTCTTC. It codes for CASSPGTLGLDEQFF.

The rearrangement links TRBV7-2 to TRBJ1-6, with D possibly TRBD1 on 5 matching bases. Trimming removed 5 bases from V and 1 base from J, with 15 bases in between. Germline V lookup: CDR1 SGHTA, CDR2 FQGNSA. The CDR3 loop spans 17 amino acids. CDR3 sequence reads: CASSRGGGRSYNSPLHF. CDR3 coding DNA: TGTGCCAGCAGCCGCGGGGGGGGAAGGTCCTATAATTCACCCCTCCACTTT.

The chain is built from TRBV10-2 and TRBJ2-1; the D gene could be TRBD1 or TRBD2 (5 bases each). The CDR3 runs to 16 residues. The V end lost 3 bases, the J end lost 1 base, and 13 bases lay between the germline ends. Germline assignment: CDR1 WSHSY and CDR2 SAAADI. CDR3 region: CASSDIMWGSYNEQFF. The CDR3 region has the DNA TGCGCCAGCAGTGACATTATGTGGGGGTCCTACAATGAGCAGTTCTTC.

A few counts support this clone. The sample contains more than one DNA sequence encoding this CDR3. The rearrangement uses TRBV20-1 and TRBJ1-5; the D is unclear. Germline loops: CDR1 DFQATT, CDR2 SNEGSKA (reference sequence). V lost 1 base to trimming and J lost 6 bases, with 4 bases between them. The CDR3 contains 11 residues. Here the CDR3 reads CSARAGQPQHF. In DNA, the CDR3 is TGCAGTGCTAGAGCTGGTCAGCCCCAGCATTTT.

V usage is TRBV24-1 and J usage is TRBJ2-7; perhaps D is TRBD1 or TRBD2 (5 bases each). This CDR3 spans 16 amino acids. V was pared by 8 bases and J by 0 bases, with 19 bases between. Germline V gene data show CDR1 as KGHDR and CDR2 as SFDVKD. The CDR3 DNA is TGTGCCACCATACGGACCCGGGACCTAAGCTCCTACGAGCAGTACTTC. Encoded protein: CATIRTRDLSSYEQYF.

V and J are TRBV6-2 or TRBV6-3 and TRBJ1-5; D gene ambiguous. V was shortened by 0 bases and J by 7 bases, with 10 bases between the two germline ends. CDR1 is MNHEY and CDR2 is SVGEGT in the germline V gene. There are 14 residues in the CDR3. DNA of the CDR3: TGTGCCAGCAGTTACTCCGCCCTGGGACAGCCCCAGCATTTT. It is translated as CASSYSALGQPQHF.

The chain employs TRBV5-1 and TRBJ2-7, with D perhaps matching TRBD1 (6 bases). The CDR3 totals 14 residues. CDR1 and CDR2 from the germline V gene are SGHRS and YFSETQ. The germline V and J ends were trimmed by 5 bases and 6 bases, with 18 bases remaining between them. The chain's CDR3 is CASRPETGLREQYF. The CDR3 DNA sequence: TGCGCCAGCAGACCCGAGACAGGCTTACGCGAGCAGTACTTC.

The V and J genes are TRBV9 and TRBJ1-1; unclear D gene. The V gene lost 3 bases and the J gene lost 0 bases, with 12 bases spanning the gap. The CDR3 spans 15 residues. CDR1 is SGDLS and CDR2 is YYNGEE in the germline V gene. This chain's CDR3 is CASSAGLLMNTEAFF. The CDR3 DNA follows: TGTGCCAGCAGCGCGGGCCTACTGATGAACACTGAAGCTTTCTTT.

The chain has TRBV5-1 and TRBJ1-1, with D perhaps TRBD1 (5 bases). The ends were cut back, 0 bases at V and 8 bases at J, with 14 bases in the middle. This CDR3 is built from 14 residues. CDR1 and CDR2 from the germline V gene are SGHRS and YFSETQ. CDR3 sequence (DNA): TGCGCCAGCAGCTTGGGGGGCCTTACCGACGAAGCTTTCTTT. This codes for CASSLGGLTDEAFF.

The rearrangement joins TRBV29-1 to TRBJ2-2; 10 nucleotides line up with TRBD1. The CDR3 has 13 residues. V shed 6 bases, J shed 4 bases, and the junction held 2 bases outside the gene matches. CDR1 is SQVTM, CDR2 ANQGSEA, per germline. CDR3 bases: TGCAGCGTGGGGACAGGGGTCACCGGGGAGCTGTTTTTT. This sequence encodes CSVGTGVTGELFF.

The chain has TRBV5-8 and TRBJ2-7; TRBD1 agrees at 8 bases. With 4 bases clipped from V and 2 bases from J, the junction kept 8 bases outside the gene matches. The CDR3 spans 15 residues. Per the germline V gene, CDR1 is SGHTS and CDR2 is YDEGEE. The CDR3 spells CASSRTGTGAYEQYF. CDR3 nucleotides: TGTGCCAGCAGCCGCACAGGGACAGGCGCCTACGAGCAGTACTTC.

Written as DNA, the CDR3 is TGCAGCGTCCGGACGGGAGATACGCAGTATTTT. Its protein is CSVRTGDTQYF. The rearrangement links TRBV29-1 to TRBJ2-3; D is ambiguous. CDR3 length equals 11 residues. Per the germline V gene, CDR1 is SQVTM and CDR2 is ANQGSEA. Trimming stripped 6 bases from V and 5 bases from J, with 9 bases between.

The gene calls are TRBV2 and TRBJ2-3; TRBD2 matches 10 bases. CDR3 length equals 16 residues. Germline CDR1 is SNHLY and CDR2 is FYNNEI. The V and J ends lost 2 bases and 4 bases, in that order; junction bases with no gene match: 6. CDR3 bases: TGTGCCAGCAGTGAATCTAGCGGGAGAATGCCAGATACGCAGTATTTT. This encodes CASSESSGRMPDTQYF.

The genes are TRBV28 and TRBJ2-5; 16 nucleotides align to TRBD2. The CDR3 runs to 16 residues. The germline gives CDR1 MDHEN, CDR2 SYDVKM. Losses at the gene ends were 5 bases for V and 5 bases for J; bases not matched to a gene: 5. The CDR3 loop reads CASSGTSGRAWETQYF. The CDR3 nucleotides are TGTGCCAGCAGTGGGACTAGCGGGAGGGCGTGGGAGACCCAGTACTTC. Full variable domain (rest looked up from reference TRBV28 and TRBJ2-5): DVKVTQSSRYLVKRTGEKVFLECVQDMDHENMFWYRQDPGLGLRLIYFSYDVKMKEKGDIPEGYSVSREKKERFSLILESASTNQTSMYLCASSGTSGRAWETQYFGPGTRLLVL.

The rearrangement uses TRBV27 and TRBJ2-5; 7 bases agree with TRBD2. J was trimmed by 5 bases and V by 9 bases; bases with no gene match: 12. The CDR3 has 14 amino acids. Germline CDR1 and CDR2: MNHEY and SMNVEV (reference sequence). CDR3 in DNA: TGTGCCAGTCATCCGGGGGAGGGAGTGGAGACCCAGTACTTC. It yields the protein CASHPGEGVETQYF.